This T cell receptor beta chain was captured by sequencing in a study of T cell changes during pregnancy in multiple sclerosis. Sequenced by immunoSEQ multiplex PCR; TCRdb stores in-frame clones only, minus some. Among almost 65,000 clones listed, approximately 92% were seen once. CDR1 and CDR2 (germline): SGDLS, YYNGEE. This CDR3 region has 14 residues. Trimming stripped 4 bases from V and 3 bases from J, with 11 bases between. The source of this sequence is a female donor with multiple sclerosis, enrolled in a pregnancy study. The starting material was peripheral blood, obtained in the first trimester of pregnancy. The chain has TRBV9 and TRBJ2-1, with D hard to call. CDR3 residues: CASSSATGYNEQFF. In DNA, the CDR3 is TGTGCCAGCAGCTCAGCAACGGGCTACAATGAGCAGTTCTTC. The variable domain in full, completed from reference TRBV9 and TRBJ2-1, reads DSGVTQTPKHLITATGQRVTLRCSPRSGDLSVYWYQQSLDQGLQFLIQYYNGEERAKGNILERFSAQQFPDLHSELNLSSLELGDSALYFCASSSATGYNEQFFGPGTRLTVL.